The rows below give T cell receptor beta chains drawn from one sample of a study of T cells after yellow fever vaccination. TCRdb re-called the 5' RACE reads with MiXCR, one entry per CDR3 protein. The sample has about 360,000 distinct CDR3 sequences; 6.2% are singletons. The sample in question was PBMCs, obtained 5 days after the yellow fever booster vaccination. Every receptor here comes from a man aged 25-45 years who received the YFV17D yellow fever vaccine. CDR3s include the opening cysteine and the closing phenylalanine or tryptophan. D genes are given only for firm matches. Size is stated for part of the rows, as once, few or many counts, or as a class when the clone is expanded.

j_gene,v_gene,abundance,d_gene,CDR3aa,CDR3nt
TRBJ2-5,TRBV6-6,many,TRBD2,CASSGSEETQYF,TGTGCCAGTAGCGGGAGCGAAGAGACCCAGTACTTC
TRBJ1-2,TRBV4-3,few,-,CASSSVGATPNYGYTF,TGCGCCAGCAGCTCCGTAGGGGCGACACCTAACTATGGCTACACCTTC
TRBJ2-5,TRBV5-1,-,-,CASSLWEIAGGETQYF,TGCGCCAGCAGCTTGTGGGAAATAGCAGGCGGGGAGACCCAGTACTTC
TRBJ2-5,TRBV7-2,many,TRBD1,CASRGQSTGTQYF,TGTGCCAGCAGGGGACAGTCGACTGGGACCCAGTACTTC
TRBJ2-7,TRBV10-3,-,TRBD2,CATLGTSGRPMGEQYF,TGTGCCACCCTGGGGACTAGCGGGAGGCCGATGGGGGAGCAGTACTTC
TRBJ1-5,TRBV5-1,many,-,CASSLGGGDQPQHF,TGCGCCAGCAGCTTGGGTGGGGGGGATCAGCCCCAGCATTTT
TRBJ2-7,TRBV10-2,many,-,CASSEQGGEQYF,TGCGCCAGCAGTGAGCAGGGGGGCGAGCAGTACTTC
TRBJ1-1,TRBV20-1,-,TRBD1,CSARKGAANTEAFF,TGCAGTGCTAGAAAGGGGGCGGCGAACACTGAAGCTTTCTTT
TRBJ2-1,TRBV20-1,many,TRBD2,CSPWSREIGEQFF,TGCAGCCCTTGGTCGCGGGAGATCGGGGAGCAGTTCTTC
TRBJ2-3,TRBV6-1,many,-,CASRAGRSGTDTQYF,TGTGCCAGCAGAGCCGGAAGAAGCGGCACAGATACGCAGTATTTT
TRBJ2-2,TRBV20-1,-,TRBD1,CSARTGGRTNTGELFF,TGCAGTGCTAGGACAGGGGGCCGTACGAACACCGGGGAGCTGTTTTTT
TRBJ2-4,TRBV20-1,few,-,CSARSRSDIQYF,TGCAGTGCTAGGAGCAGGTCAGACATTCAGTACTTC
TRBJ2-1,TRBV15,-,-,CATSRRDNEQFF,TGTGCCACCAGCAGACGTGACAATGAGCAGTTCTTC
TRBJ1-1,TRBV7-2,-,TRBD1,CASSLGPGQGDTEAFF,TGTGCCAGCAGCTTAGGCCCGGGACAGGGGGACACTGAAGCTTTCTTT
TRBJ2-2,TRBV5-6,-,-,CASSLSTEGRVQNTGELFF,TGTGCCAGCAGCTTGTCTACAGAGGGGAGAGTACAGAACACCGGGGAGCTGTTTTTT
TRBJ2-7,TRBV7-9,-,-,CASSLRGSGTYEQYF,TGTGCCAGCAGCCTAAGGGGATCAGGTACCTACGAGCAGTACTTC